The rows below give T cell receptor beta chains drawn from one sample of a study of blood T cell repertoires in COVID-19. Some clones are missing from TCRdb's copy, which holds only in-frame ones; the method was immunoSEQ multiplex PCR. The sample contains tens of thousands of clones, 83% of which appear only once. The specimen sequenced was peripheral blood. These receptors originate from a man between 65 and 85 years old with acute or convalescent COVID-19. Both conserved end residues are part of each CDR3. D genes are given only for firm matches. Size tells how often a clone was seen (once, few, many) or the class of an expanded clone, and some rows leave it out.

DNA,CDR3,V,D,size,J
TGTGCCAGCAGTGAGCAGAGCGGGGACGAGACCCAGTACTTC,CASSEQSGDETQYF,TRBV2,TRBD2,-,TRBJ2-5
TGCAGTGCTAGTCTCCAGGGTAATAAGGCTACGCAGTATTTT,CSASLQGNKATQYF,TRBV20-1,-,-,TRBJ2-3
TGTGCCAGCAGTGAAGCGTCGGGAGGGTATGGCTACACCTTC,CASSEASGGYGYTF,TRBV6-1,-,-,TRBJ1-2
TGTGCCAGCAGCGTATCCCCCATTCCAGGGTACGAGCAGTACTTC,CASSVSPIPGYEQYF,TRBV9,-,-,TRBJ2-7
TGTGCCAGCAGCATTCCCGGACAGGATGAAAAACTGTTTTTT,CASSIPGQDEKLFF,TRBV5-4,TRBD1,-,TRBJ1-4
TGTGCCAGCAGCCTAGCTGGGGACAGCTACGAGCAGTACTTC,CASSLAGDSYEQYF,TRBV7-9,TRBD1,few,TRBJ2-7
TGTGCCAGCAGGGAGACTAGCGGGAGAACCAAGACCCAGTACTTC,CASRETSGRTKTQYF,TRBV6-5,TRBD2,-,TRBJ2-5
TGTGCCAGCTCACCACCCGGAGCGGGGGGTTTCGGGGATACGCAGTATTTT,CASSPPGAGGFGDTQYF,TRBV18,TRBD2,-,TRBJ2-3
TGTGCCAGCAGCTCAATGGGGAGTCAGACCCAGTACTTC,CASSSMGSQTQYF,TRBV6-2/TRBV6-3,-,-,TRBJ2-5
TGTGCCAGCAACGCTTCCCCGGGACAGGGAGGTTACTCACCCCTCCACTTT,CASNASPGQGGYSPLHF,TRBV9,TRBD1,-,TRBJ1-6
TGTGCCAGCAGCCAAGCCAATGTGGATACGCAGTATTTT,CASSQANVDTQYF,TRBV3-1/TRBV3-2,-,-,TRBJ2-3
TGCGCCAGCAGAATGGGACTCCCCGGACCGGAGACCCAGTACTTC,CASRMGLPGPETQYF,TRBV10-2,-,-,TRBJ2-5
TGTGCCAGCAGCAACAGGGGGTGGCCCCAGCATTTT,CASSNRGWPQHF,TRBV4-2,TRBD1,-,TRBJ1-5
TGTGCCAGCAGCCCCTGGGGGGGGAGCACCGGGGAGCTGTTTTTT,CASSPWGGSTGELFF,TRBV2,TRBD2,-,TRBJ2-2
TGTGCCAGTAGGCCGGGACAGGGAATGGGTAGCTACACCTTC,CASRPGQGMGSYTF,TRBV19,TRBD1,-,TRBJ1-2
TGCAGCGTGGCTAGGACAGAGAACTACGAGCAGTACTTC,CSVARTENYEQYF,TRBV29-1,-,-,TRBJ2-7
TGCGCCAGCAGGGATGACAGGGGACGAGAGGAAAAACTGTTTTTT,CASRDDRGREEKLFF,TRBV5-1,TRBD1,-,TRBJ1-4
TGTGCCAGCAGCCAAGTACTTGGGACAGGGACTAGCGGTTTGCAGTACTTC,CASSQVLGTGTSGLQYF,TRBV3-1/TRBV3-2,TRBD2,-,TRBJ2-7
TGTGCCAGCAGTGACGGACAGCTCTCTGGAAACACCATATATTTT,CASSDGQLSGNTIYF,TRBV2,-,-,TRBJ1-3
TGTGCCAGCAGCGTAAATACTGTCCACGAGCAGTACTTC,CASSVNTVHEQYF,TRBV9,-,-,TRBJ2-7
TGTGCCAGCAGCATGGGGAGGGCCATCGATAATGGCTACACCTTC,CASSMGRAIDNGYTF,TRBV11-2,-,-,TRBJ1-2
TGTGCCAGTAGCCTTTGGACAGGCGACACTGAAGCTTTCTTT,CASSLWTGDTEAFF,TRBV19,TRBD1,-,TRBJ1-1
TGCGCCAGCAGCAGGGAGCCGGGACAGGGGGCCGATACGCAGTATTTT,CASSREPGQGADTQYF,TRBV5-1,TRBD1,once,TRBJ2-3
TGTGCCAGCAGCTTTGGGCCCAAAGAGACAGGGGCCTATGGCTACACCTTC,CASSFGPKETGAYGYTF,TRBV7-2,TRBD1,-,TRBJ1-2
TGTGCCAGCAGCTTAGGTCTAGCGGGACACGAGCAGTACTTC,CASSLGLAGHEQYF,TRBV7-9,TRBD2,few,TRBJ2-7